The present T cell receptor beta chain was sequenced within a study of T cells in Graves' hyperthyroidism and ophthalmopathy. Amplification of TCR beta CDR3 regions used RNA as the template. Using the HTBI primer set, a first-round RT-PCR was run on the TCR CDR3. TCRdb itself ran the multiplex PCR reads through MiXCR, one entry per CDR3 protein. This sample has over 300,000 distinct CDR3 sequences, with roughly 13% found just once. Worth noting for this clonotype: One base away lies a much larger clone, so this may be a sequencing read error.

The CDR3 has 16 amino acids. With V trimmed by 5 bases and J by 0 bases, 7 bases remained unmatched. The germline gives CDR1 SGHTA, CDR2 FQGNSA. This clonotype was obtained from a woman aged 40 to 49 with Graves' ophthalmopathy. This chain links TRBV7-2 with TRBJ2-1, with 7 nucleotides matching TRBD1. The sample was blood. The CDR3 DNA reads TGTGCCAGCAGCCGTCAGGGGGACACCTCCTACAATGAGCAGTTCTTC. This translates into CASSRQGDTSYNEQFF.